This TCR beta chain was obtained from a study of control samples from healthy donors and cancer patients. V shed 3 bases and J shed 5 bases, with 13 bases lying between them. This CDR3 contains 14 residues. CDR1 and CDR2 (germline): LNHDA, SQIVND (reference sequence). Only in-frame clones appear in the TCRdb table, and some are missing; sequencing was by immunoSEQ multiplex PCR. Seen here are under 100,000 clones, 85% to 90% observed once, and the top ten hold about 10%. This clonotype originated in a woman in her fifties or sixties with colorectal cancer. The source material was PBMCs. J is TRBJ1-1 and V is TRBV19; D is undetermined. The CDR3 region has the DNA TGTGCCAGTAGTATCCGAGGGCGCGGGACTGAAGCTTTCTTT. Encoded protein: CASSIRGRGTEAFF.